This T cell receptor beta chain was found in a study of cytomegalovirus exposure and HLA in healthy donors. This PCR relied on a set of 60 Vbeta primers and 13 Jbeta primers. Some clones are missing from TCRdb's copy, which holds only in-frame ones; the method was immunoSEQ multiplex PCR. The sample holds 60,000 to 70,000 clones; roughly 80% are singletons and the top ten take under 3%. Looked up from germline, CDR1 is SGHTA and CDR2 is FQGNSA. Trimming pared 0 bases from V and 6 bases from J, leaving 18 bases between. CDR3 length equals 17 residues. The V and J genes are TRBV7-2 and TRBJ1-5; a possible D gene is TRBD1 (6 bases). The receptor was isolated from a woman in her twenties or thirties in good health and CMV-seronegative. Source material: PBMCs. The CDR3 is CASSLAGGGRLFQPQHF. Here the CDR3 DNA reads TGTGCCAGCAGCTTAGCGGGCGGGGGGCGTTTGTTTCAGCCCCAGCATTTT.